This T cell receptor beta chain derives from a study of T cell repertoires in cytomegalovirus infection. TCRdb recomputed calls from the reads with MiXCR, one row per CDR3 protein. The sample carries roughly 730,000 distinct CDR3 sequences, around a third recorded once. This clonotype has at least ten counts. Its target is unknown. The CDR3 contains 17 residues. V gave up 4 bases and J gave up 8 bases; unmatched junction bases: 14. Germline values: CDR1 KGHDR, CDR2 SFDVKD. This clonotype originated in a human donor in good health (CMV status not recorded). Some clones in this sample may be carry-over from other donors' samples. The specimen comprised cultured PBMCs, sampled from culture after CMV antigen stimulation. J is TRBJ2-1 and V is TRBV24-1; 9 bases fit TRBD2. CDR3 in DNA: TGTGCCACCAGTGACGCGGGAGCGGGGGGCCCATTTTATGAGCAGTTCTTC. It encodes CATSDAGAGGPFYEQFF.